This T cell receptor (beta chain) stems from a study of T cells in women clearing cervical HPV infection listed by TCRdb under 2018. In the study overall: The cases were some 25 women with histologically confirmed HPV16-related CIN3 or worse, and 2 of these cases were invasive cancers. Controls were around 25 women whose single incident HPV16 infection cleared within 12 months without precancer or cancer developing. Blood from cases was collected at the visit where the lesion was first found, while blood from controls was collected once the infection could no longer be detected. For cases, a median interval of about 150 days, with an interquartile range of about 85 to 200 days, was observed between lesion detection and blood sampling. Because only a few women had HLA typing data, the possibility that HLA type acted as a confounder could not be ruled out. This exploratory proof-of-principle case-control study, nested within the Guanacaste HPV Natural History Study in Costa Rica, compared TCR repertoires among women with different cervical HPV16 outcomes. Cases and controls were matched on age within five years and on year of sample collection. Cases had a median age of roughly 30 years compared with more than 37 for controls, and baseline characteristics showed no significant differences between the groups. In the parent cohort, some 10,000 women aged 18 or older were enrolled in Guanacaste, Costa Rica, during about 1992 to 1994 and were followed for less than 8 years. Quality controls consisted of five blinded duplicates per group, for a total of about 60 samples made up of some 50 participants and about ten replicates. General conclusions and limits of the study: Because the number of T cells per sample was unknown, the richness differences could reflect varying T-cell content rather than repertoire biology. Random forest classifiers that combined richness and V gene abundances separated cases from controls with an estimated AUC of 0.83. Lower TRBV6-7 relative abundance was observed in cases than in controls (0.11% versus 0.16%; Bonferroni P = 0.0008). The cross-sectional design could not show whether the associations came before the infection or were a result of it, and neither effector/memory subsets nor HPV-specific T cells were isolated. TCR repertoire richness was significantly higher in CIN3+ cases than in controls across sequencing depths, while evenness did not differ.

Using the immunoSEQ assay, multiplex PCR amplified TCR beta CDR3 regions from an average of about 1,200 ng of genomic DNA per sample. To correct primer bias, the assay used a complete synthetic TCR repertoire to set an amplification baseline. The amplicons were sequenced on the Illumina platform. For the original study's pipeline: Sequence errors were corrected by clustering with frequency ratios and a modified nearest-neighbor algorithm, and the sequences were then analyzed in the immunoSEQ Analyzer using IMGT gene definitions. At each rarefaction depth, TCR richness and evenness were averaged over 20 rarefaction repeats, and samples with fewer sequences than the depth were excluded. Relative abundances of V, D and J genes were compared between groups using Wilcoxon rank sum tests, with FDR correction applied. For the blinded duplicates, the intraclass correlation was about 96% for TCR richness and averaged approximately 76% across roughly 69 gene segments. Imported from immuneACCESS, the table was reduced by TCRdb to in-frame sequences with V and J called. These copies leave out some clones; in studies compared against another copy, an unresolved V gene accounts for under half, and the cause of the remainder is not known. The D gene and trimming were derived from the DNA, and the V and J assignments and clone size from that table. Per the sample table, the count is about 24,000 clones. About 5.7% of the sample rests with the top ten.

As for this clone: Which antigen it targets is not known. The read ends 3 residues shy of where the CDR3 ends; the end is completed using the germline J gene.

The germline V gene specifies KGHSH as CDR1 and LQKENI as CDR2. From its cysteine to its phenylalanine, the CDR3 spans 16 amino acids. Part of the CDR3 DNA is given, 39 bases translated from base 1. Every participant had a single incident cervical HPV16 infection, and prevalent HPV16 infections were excluded. Cervical HPV DNA was detected with MY09/MY11 PCR, and genotyping was done by dot-blot hybridization. Fifteen mL of heparinized blood were centrifuged, and the buffy coat was aliquoted, frozen at -30°C, then stored at -80°C. Genomic DNA was extracted from buffy coat specimens using QIAGEN kits. This sequence was found in a woman aged 18-70 years with a cervical HPV16 infection that either progressed to CIN3+ or cleared (not recorded which). The chain couples TRBV18 to TRBJ1-2; no D segment can be confidently identified. Sequencing was carried out using blood buffy coat. The DNA read from the CDR3 is TGTGCCAGCTCACCTATGTTACTAGCGGAAAAAAACATC. Translated, it reads CASSPMLLAEKNI. The full CDR3 protein reads CASSPMLLAEKNIYTF.